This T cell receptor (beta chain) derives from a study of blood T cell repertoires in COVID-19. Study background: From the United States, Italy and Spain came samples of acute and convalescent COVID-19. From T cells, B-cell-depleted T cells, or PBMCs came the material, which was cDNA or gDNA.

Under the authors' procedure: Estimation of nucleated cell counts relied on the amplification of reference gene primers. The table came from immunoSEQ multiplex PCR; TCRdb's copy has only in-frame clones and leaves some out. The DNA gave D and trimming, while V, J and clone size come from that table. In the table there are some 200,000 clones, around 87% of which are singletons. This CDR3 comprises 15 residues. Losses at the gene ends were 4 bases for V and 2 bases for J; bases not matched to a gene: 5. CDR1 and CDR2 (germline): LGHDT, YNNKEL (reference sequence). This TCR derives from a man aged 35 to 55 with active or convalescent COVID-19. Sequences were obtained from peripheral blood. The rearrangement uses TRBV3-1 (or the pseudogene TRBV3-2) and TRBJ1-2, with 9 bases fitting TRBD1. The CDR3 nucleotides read TGTGCCAGCAGCCCAAGACAGGGGGGGAACTATGGCTACACCTTC. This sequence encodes CASSPRQGGNYGYTF.